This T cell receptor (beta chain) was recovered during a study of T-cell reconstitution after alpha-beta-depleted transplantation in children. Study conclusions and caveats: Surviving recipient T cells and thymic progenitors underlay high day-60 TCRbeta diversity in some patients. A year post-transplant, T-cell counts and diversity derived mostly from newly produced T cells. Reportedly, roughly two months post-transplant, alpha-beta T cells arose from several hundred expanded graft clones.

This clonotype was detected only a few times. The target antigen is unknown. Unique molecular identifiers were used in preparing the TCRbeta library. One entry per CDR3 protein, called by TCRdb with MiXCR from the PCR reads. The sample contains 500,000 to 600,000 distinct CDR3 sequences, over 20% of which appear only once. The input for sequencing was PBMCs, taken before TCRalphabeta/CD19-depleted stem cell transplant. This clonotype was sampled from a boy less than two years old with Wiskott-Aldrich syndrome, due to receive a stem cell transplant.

This CDR3 is CASSLSRGTARNTIYF. CDR3 nucleotide sequence: TGTGCCAGCAGTTTATCCAGGGGAACGGCTCGAAACACCATATATTTT. The V gene is TRBV27, the J gene TRBJ1-3; D is perhaps TRBD1 (6 bases). CDR1 and CDR2 from the germline V gene are MNHEY and SMNVEV (reference sequence). V was trimmed by 0 bases and J by 5 bases, leaving 14 bases between them. The CDR3 has 16 amino acids.